The 5 T cell receptor beta chains listed next were all sequenced from one sample in a study of cytomegalovirus exposure and HLA in healthy donors. Vbeta (60) and Jbeta (13) primers were used in the PCR. Some clones are missing from TCRdb's copy, which holds only in-frame ones; the method was immunoSEQ multiplex PCR. The sample includes fewer than 200,000 clones, 70% to 90% of them seen just once. The sequenced material came from PBMCs. Receptor source: a woman younger than 45 in good health and CMV-seronegative.

The chain joins TRBV4-3 to TRBJ1-3; D unclear. The V end lost 0 bases, the J end lost 0 bases, and 12 bases lay between the germline ends. Germline values: CDR1 LGHNA, CDR2 YSLEER. This CDR3 spans 17 amino acids. The CDR3 reads CASSQDEIPSSGNTIYF. The CDR3 DNA follows: TGCGCCAGCAGCCAAGATGAGATCCCGAGCTCTGGAAACACCATATATTTT.

In the case of this clone: Compared with germline, one end of the junction differs, possibly owing to a read error. This rearrangement joins TRBV6-1 to TRBJ2-4; 7 bases are shared with TRBD1. The CDR3 extends over 15 amino acids. Germline assignment: CDR1 MNHNS and CDR2 SASEGT. The CDR3 loop is CASSLDRIAKNSQYF. CDR3 sequence (DNA): TGTGCCAGCAGCTTGGACAGGATAGCCAAAAACAGTCAGTACTTC.

The chain recombines TRBV27 with TRBJ1-5, with TRBD1 matching over 8 bases. After removal of 9 bases from V and 2 bases from J, the junction contained 9 bases not matched to a gene. The CDR3 spans 15 residues. CDR1 and CDR2 from the germline V gene are MNHEY and SMNVEV (reference sequence). The chain's CDR3 is CARVDRVGGNQPQHF. The CDR3 DNA follows: TGTGCCAGGGTGGACAGGGTAGGAGGCAATCAGCCCCAGCATTTT.

The rearrangement links TRBV5-6 to TRBJ2-4, with D possibly being TRBD1 (5 bases). Trimming stripped 4 bases from V and 1 base from J, with 21 bases between. Germline V gives CDR1 SGHDT, CDR2 YYEEEE. The CDR3 extends over 18 amino acids. CDR3 region: CASSPYQRQKGAKNIQYF. In DNA form, the CDR3 reads TGTGCCAGCAGCCCCTACCAAAGACAGAAGGGGGCCAAAAACATTCAGTACTTC.

The CDR3: CASSAIATDTQYF. CDR3 sequence (DNA): TGTGCCAGCAGCGCCATAGCCACAGATACGCAGTATTTT. The genes are TRBV9 and TRBJ2-3; no definite D call. This CDR3 is built from 13 residues. From germline, CDR1 is SGDLS and CDR2 YYNGEE. With 3 bases removed from V and 2 bases from J, the gap between germline ends came to 7 bases.